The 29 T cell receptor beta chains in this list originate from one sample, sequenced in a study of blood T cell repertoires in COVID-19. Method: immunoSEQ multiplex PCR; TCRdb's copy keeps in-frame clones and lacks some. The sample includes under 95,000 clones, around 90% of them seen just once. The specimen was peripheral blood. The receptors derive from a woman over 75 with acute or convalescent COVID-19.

CDR3 protein: CASSKLATTPYEQYF. The CDR3 coding sequence is TGTGCCAGCAGTAAACTAGCGACGACGCCCTACGAGCAGTACTTC. The V call is TRBV6-5, the J call TRBJ2-7; 7 nucleotides align to TRBD2. The CDR3 totals 15 residues. V was clipped by 5 bases and J by 2 bases; unmatched bases: 9. Germline CDR1 is MNHEY and CDR2 is SVGAGI.

The CDR3 nucleotides read TGTGCCAGCACCAGGGACTCCGCCTACGAGCAGTACTTC. As protein: CASTRDSAYEQYF. The chain carries TRBV6-5 and TRBJ2-7; possible D gene TRBD2, 6 bases. Trimming removed 7 bases from V and 2 bases from J, with 12 bases in between. Germline CDR1 and CDR2: MNHEY and SVGAGI. This CDR3 is 13 amino acids long.

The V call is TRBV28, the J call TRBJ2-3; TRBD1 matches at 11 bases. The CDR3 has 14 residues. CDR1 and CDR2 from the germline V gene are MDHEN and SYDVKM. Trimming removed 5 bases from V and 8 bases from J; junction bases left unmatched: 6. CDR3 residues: CASSPDRGRGTQYF. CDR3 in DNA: TGTGCCAGCAGTCCGGACAGGGGGCGCGGTACGCAGTATTTT.

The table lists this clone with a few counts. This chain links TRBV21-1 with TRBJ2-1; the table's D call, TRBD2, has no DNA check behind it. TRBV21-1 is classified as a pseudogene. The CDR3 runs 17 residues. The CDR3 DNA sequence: TGTGCCAGCAGCAAAGAAGGAGCGGGGGGACCCTACAATGAGCAGTTCTTC. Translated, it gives CASSKEGAGGPYNEQFF.

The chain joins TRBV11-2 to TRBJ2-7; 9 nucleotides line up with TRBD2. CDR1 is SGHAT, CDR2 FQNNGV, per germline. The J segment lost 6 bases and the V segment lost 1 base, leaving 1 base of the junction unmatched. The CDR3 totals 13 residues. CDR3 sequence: CASSLGGGVEQYF. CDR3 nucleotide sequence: TGTGCCAGCAGCTTAGGCGGGGGGGTCGAGCAGTACTTC.

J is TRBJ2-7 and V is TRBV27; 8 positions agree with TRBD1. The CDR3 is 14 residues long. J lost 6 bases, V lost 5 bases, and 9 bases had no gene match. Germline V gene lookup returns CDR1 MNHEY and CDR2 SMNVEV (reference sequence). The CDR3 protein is CASSPGQAHSEQYF. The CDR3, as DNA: TGTGCCAGCAGTCCGGGACAGGCGCACTCCGAGCAGTACTTC.

CDR3 region: CASSRGTVANEQFF. The CDR3 DNA sequence: TGTGCCAGCTCACGCGGGACCGTGGCCAATGAGCAGTTCTTC. J is TRBJ2-1 and V is TRBV18, with D tentatively TRBD2 (6 bases). Germline CDR1 and CDR2: KGHSH and LQKENI. V shed 4 bases and J shed 6 bases, with 13 bases lying between them. The CDR3 runs 14 residues.

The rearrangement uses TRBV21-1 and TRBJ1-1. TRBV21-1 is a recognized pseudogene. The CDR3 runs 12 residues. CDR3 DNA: TGTGCCAGCAGCCCTATGAACACTGAAGCTTTCTTT. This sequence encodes CASSPMNTEAFF.

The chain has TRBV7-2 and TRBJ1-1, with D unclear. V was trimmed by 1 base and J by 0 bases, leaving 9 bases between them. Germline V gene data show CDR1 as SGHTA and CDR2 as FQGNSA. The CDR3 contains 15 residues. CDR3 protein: CASSLGSRLNTEAFF. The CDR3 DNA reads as TGTGCCAGCAGCTTAGGTAGTAGATTGAACACTGAAGCTTTCTTT. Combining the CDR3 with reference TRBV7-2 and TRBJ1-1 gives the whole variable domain GAGVSQSPSNKVTEKGKDVELRCDPISGHTALYWYRQSLGQGLEFLIYFQGNSAPDKSGLPSDRFSAERTGGSVSTLTIQRTQQEDSAVYLCASSLGSRLNTEAFFGQGTRLTVV.

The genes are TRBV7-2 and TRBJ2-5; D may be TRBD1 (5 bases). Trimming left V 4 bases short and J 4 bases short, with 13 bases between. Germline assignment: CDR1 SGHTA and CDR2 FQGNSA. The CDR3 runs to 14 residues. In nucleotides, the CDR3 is TGTGCCAGCAGCTCCCCGGGCCAGGGAGAGACCCAGTACTTC. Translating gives CASSSPGQGETQYF.

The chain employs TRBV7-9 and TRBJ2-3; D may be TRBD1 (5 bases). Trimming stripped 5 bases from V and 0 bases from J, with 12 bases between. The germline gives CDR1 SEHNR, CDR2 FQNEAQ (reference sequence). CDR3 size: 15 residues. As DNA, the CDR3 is TGTGCCAGCAGCCCTGACAGATATAGCACAGATACGCAGTATTTT. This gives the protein CASSPDRYSTDTQYF.

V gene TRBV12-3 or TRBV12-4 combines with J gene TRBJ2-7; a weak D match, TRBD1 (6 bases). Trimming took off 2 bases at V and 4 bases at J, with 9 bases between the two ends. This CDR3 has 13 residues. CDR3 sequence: CASSLQGYYEQYF. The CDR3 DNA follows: TGTGCCAGCAGTTTACAGGGGTATTACGAGCAGTACTTC.

The CDR3 region is CASPQGTGGEGYTF. The DNA for the CDR3 is TGCGCCAGCCCCCAAGGGACAGGGGGAGAAGGCTACACCTTC. The rearrangement uses TRBV10-1 and TRBJ1-2; 11 nucleotides agree with TRBD1. The CDR3 is made up of 14 amino acids. Trimming removed 8 bases from V and 8 bases from J; junction bases left unmatched: 10. Germline values: CDR1 WNHNN, CDR2 SYGVQD (reference sequence).

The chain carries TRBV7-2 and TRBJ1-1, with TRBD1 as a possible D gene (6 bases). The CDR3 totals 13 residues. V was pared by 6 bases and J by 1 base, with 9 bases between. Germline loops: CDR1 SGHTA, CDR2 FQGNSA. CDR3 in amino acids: CASRVGGNTEAFF. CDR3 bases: TGTGCCAGCAGGGTAGGGGGGAACACTGAAGCTTTCTTT.

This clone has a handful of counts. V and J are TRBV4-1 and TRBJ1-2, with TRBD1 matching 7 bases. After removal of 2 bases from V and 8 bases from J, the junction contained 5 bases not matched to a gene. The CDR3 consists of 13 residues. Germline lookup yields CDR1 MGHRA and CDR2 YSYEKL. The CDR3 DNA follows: TGCGCCAGCAGCCAATTAACAGGGGTCGGCTACACCTTC. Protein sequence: CASSQLTGVGYTF.

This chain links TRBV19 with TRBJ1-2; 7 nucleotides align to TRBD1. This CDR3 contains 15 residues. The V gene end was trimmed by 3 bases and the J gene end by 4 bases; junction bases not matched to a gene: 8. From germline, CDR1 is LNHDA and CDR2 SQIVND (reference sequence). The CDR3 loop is CASSIDRAPTYGYTF. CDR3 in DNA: TGTGCCAGTAGTATCGACAGGGCCCCTACCTATGGCTACACCTTC. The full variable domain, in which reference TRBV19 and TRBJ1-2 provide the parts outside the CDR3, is DGGITQSPKYLFRKEGQNVTLSCEQNLNHDAMYWYRQDPGQGLRLIYYSQIVNDFQKGDIAEGYSVSREKKESFPLTVTSAQKNPTAFYLCASSIDRAPTYGYTFGSGTRLTVV.

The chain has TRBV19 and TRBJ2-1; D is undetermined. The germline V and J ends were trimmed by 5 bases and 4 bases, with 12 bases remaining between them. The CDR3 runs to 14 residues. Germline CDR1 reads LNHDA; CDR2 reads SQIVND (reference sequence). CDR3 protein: CASSGLVLYNEQFF. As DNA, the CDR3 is TGTGCCAGTAGTGGCCTAGTGTTGTACAATGAGCAGTTCTTC. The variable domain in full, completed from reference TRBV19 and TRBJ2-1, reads DGGITQSPKYLFRKEGQNVTLSCEQNLNHDAMYWYRQDPGQGLRLIYYSQIVNDFQKGDIAEGYSVSREKKESFPLTVTSAQKNPTAFYLCASSGLVLYNEQFFGPGTRLTVL.

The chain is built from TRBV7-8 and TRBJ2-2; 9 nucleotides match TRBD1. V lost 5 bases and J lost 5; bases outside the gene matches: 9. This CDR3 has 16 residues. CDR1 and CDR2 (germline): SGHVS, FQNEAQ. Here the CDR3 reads CASSLPGQGRTGELFF. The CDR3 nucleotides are TGTGCCAGCAGCCTCCCGGGACAGGGTCGGACCGGGGAGCTGTTTTTT.

CDR3 nucleotide sequence: TGTGCCAGCAGTTACTCGGGGGAGGGCTATGGCTACACCTTC. It specifies CASSYSGEGYGYTF. The chain combines TRBV6-6 with TRBJ1-2, with a possible D match to TRBD1 (5 bases). The length of the CDR3 is 14 residues. The ends were cut back, 0 bases at V and 4 bases at J, with 9 bases in the middle. Per the germline V gene, CDR1 is MNHNY and CDR2 is SVGAGI (reference sequence).

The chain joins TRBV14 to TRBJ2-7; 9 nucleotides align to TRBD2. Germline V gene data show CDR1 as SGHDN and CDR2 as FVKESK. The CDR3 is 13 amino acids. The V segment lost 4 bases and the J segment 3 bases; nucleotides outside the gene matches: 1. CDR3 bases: TGTGCCAGCAGCCTAGCGGGAGTCTACGAGCAGTACTTC. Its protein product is CASSLAGVYEQYF.

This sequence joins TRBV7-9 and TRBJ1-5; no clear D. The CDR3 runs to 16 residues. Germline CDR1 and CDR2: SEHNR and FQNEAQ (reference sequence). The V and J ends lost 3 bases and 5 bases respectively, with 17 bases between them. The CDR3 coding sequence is TGTGCCAGCAGCTTTGGAGGGTCGGCTGAAGATCAGCCCCAGCATTTT. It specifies CASSFGGSAEDQPQHF.

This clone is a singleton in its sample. CDR3 loop: CSAPGQTNTEAFF. The CDR3 nucleotides read TGCAGCGCCCCGGGACAGACTAACACTGAAGCTTTCTTT. V usage is TRBV29-1 and J usage is TRBJ1-1, with 7 bases matching TRBD1. V lost 7 bases and J lost 2; bases outside the gene matches: 7. This CDR3 has 13 residues. Germline V CDR1 and CDR2: SQVTM, ANQGSEA.

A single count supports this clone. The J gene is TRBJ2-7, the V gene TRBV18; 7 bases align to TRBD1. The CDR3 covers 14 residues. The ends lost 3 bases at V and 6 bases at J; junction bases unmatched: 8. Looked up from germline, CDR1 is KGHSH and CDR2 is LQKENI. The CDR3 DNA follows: TGTGCCAGCTCACCTGGACAGGCCCCCTCCGAGCAGTACTTC. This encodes CASSPGQAPSEQYF.

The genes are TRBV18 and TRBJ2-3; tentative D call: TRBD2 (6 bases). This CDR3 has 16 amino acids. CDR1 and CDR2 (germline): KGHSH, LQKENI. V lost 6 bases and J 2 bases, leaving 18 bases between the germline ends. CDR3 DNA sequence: TGTGCCAGCTCGCCCCCAGGCGGGGACCTCACAGATACGCAGTATTTT. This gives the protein CASSPPGGDLTDTQYF.

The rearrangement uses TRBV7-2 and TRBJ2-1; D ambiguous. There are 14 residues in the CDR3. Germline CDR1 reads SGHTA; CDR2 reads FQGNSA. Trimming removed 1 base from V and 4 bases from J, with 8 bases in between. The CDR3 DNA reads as TGTGCCAGCAGCTTAGTTCGCGGATACAATGAGCAGTTCTTC. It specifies CASSLVRGYNEQFF.

CDR3 residues: CASSLTGSQYGYTF. In nucleotides, the CDR3 is TGTGCCAGCAGTTTAACAGGGAGTCAGTATGGCTACACCTTC. The V gene is TRBV27, the J gene TRBJ1-2; tentatively, D is TRBD1 (6 bases). V was shortened by 2 bases and J by 5 bases, with 12 bases between the two germline ends. Per germline, CDR1 MNHEY and CDR2 SMNVEV (reference sequence). This CDR3 is 14 amino acids long.

Here the CDR3 DNA reads TGTGCCAGCAGCTTCCAAGCCCAGGGGAACTATGGCTACACCTTC. This gives the protein CASSFQAQGNYGYTF. The V gene is TRBV5-8, the J gene TRBJ1-2, with D possibly matching TRBD1 (6 bases). The CDR3 has 15 residues. Trimming removed 2 bases at V and 2 bases at J, with 13 bases between. Germline CDR1 and CDR2: SGHTS and YDEGEE.

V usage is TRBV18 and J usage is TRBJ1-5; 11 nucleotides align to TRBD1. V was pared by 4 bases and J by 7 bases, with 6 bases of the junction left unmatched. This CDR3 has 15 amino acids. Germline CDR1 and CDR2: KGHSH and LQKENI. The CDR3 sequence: CASSLGTGGQQPQHF. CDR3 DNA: TGTGCCAGCTCACTCGGGACAGGGGGTCAGCAGCCCCAGCATTTT.

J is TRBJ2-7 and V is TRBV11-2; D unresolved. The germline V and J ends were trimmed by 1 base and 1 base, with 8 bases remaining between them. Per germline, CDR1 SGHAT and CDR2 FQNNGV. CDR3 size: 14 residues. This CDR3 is CASSLARVSYEQYF. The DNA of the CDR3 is TGTGCCAGCAGCTTAGCCCGGGTTTCCTACGAGCAGTACTTC.